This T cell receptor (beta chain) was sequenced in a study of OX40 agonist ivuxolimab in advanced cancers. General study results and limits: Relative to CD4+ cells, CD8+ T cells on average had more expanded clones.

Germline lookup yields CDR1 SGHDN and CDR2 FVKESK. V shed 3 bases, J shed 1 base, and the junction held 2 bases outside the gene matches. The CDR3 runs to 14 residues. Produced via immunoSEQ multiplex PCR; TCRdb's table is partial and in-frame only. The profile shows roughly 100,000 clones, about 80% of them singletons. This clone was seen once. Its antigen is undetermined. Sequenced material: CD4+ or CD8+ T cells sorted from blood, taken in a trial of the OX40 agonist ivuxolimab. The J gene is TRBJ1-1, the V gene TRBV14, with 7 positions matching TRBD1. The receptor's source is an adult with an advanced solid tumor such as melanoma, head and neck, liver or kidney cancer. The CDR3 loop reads CASSQRTGNTEAFF. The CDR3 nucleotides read TGTGCCAGCAGCCAGAGGACAGGGAACACTGAAGCTTTCTTT.